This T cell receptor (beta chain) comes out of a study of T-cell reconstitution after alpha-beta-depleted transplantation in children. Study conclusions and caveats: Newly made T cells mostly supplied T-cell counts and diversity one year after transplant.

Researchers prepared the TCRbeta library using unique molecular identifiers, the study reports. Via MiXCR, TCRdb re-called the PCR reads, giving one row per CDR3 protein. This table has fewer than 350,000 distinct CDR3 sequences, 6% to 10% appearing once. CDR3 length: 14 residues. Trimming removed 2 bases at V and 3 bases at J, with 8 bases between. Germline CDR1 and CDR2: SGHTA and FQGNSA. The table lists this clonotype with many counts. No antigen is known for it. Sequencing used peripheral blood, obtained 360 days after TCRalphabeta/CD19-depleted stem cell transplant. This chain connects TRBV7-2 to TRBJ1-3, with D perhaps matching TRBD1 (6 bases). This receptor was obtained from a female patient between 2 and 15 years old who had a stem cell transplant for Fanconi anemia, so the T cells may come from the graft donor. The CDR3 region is CASSLQGHGNTIYF. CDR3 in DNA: TGTGCCAGCAGCTTACAGGGACATGGAAACACCATATATTTT.